These 15 T cell receptor beta chains were all obtained from the same sample, sequenced in a study of cytomegalovirus exposure and HLA in healthy donors. 13 Jbeta primers and 60 Vbeta primers were used for the PCR. The table came from immunoSEQ multiplex PCR; TCRdb's copy has only in-frame clones and leaves some out. The repertoire holds 60,000 or so clones, 65% to 90% seen once, with around 10% in the top ten. Sequenced: PBMCs. These TCRs come from a female donor in good health and CMV-seronegative.

The chain carries TRBV18 and TRBJ1-1, with TRBD1 matching over 8 bases. The CDR3 extends over 14 amino acids. J gave up 4 bases and V 3 bases, and 4 bases lay outside the gene matches. In germline, CDR1 is KGHSH, CDR2 LQKENI. The CDR3 region is CASSPVDRATEAFF. CDR3 bases: TGTGCCAGCTCACCCGTGGACAGGGCCACTGAAGCTTTCTTT.

The chain links TRBV29-1 to TRBJ1-5; no firm D call. Trimming removed 1 base from V and 3 bases from J, with 19 bases in between. The V gene's germline CDR1 is SQVTM and CDR2 ANQGSEA. The CDR3 runs 17 residues. The CDR3 here is CSVEGHPMRRYNQPQHF. As DNA, the CDR3 is TGCAGCGTTGAAGGCCACCCAATGAGGCGCTACAATCAGCCCCAGCATTTT.

The chain joins TRBV7-9 to TRBJ2-7, with D possibly matching TRBD1 (6 bases). The germline V gene has CDR1 SEHNR and CDR2 FQNEAQ (reference sequence). Trimming took off 5 bases at V and 2 bases at J, with 16 bases between the two ends. This CDR3 is built from 15 residues. The CDR3 DNA reads as TGTGCCAGCAGCAAGAGGGGGACCGCCGCCTACGAGCAGTACTTC. As protein: CASSKRGTAAYEQYF.

This chain links TRBV18 with TRBJ2-7; 10 positions match TRBD1. The CDR3 has 15 amino acids. V shed 3 bases and J 1 base; nucleotides not matched to a gene: 3. Germline lookup yields CDR1 KGHSH and CDR2 LQKENI. CDR3 residues: CASSPDRGGSYEQYF. For the CDR3, the DNA is TGTGCCAGCTCACCGGACAGGGGGGGATCCTACGAGCAGTACTTC.

The chain joins TRBV5-6 to TRBJ2-5; D is unresolved. V was clipped by 0 bases and J by 1 base, with 10 bases between them. Germline-derived CDR1 and CDR2 are SGHDT and YYEEEE. This CDR3 has 15 amino acids. CDR3 residues: CASSLGLRSQETQYF. CDR3 nucleotides: TGTGCCAGCAGCTTGGGGTTGCGGTCCCAAGAGACCCAGTACTTC. Looking up the rest from reference TRBV5-6 and TRBJ2-5 gives the full variable domain: DAGVTQSPTHLIKTRGQQVTLRCSPKSGHDTVSWYQQALGQGPQFIFQYYEEEERQRGNFPDRFSGHQFPNYSSELNVNALLLGDSALYLCASSLGLRSQETQYFGPGTRLLVL.

The V and J genes are TRBV9 and TRBJ2-7; maybe TRBD2 (6 bases). Looked up from germline, CDR1 is SGDLS and CDR2 is YYNGEE. Trimming removed 4 bases at V and 7 bases at J, with 18 bases between. CDR3 length: 14 residues. The CDR3 is CASSIGGINREQYF. The CDR3 DNA reads TGTGCCAGCAGCATAGGAGGGATTAATAGAGAGCAGTACTTC.

In this sample, this clone turned up a few times. The chain uses TRBV7-2 and TRBJ2-7, with TRBD2 matching over 14 bases. Germline assignment: CDR1 SGHTA and CDR2 FQGNSA. This CDR3 spans 15 amino acids. V trimming: 5 bases; J trimming: 2 bases; junction bases outside the gene matches: 2. The CDR3 DNA reads as TGTGCCAGCAGCCCGGGACTAGCGGGGGCCTACGAGCAGTACTTC. It specifies CASSPGLAGAYEQYF.

V and J are TRBV2 and TRBJ1-1; no reliable D call. V lost 10 bases and J 11 bases, leaving 11 bases between the germline ends. The CDR3 length is 9 residues. CDR1 and CDR2 from the germline V gene are SNHLY and FYNNEI. The CDR3 loop is CAIPPRAFF. For the CDR3, the DNA is TGTGCCATCCCCCCCAGGGCTTTCTTT. The variable domain in full, with the rest retrieved from reference TRBV2 and TRBJ1-1, is EPEVTQTPSHQVTQMGQEVILRCVPISNHLYFYWYRQILGQKVEFLVSFYNNEISEKSEIFDDQFSVERPDGSNFTLKIRSTKLEDSAMYFCAIPPRAFFGQGTRLTVV.

The CDR3 nucleotides are TGTGCCAGCAGTGAATGGGGCTATAATCAGCCCCAGCATTTT. It encodes CASSEWGYNQPQHF. The V and J genes are TRBV2 and TRBJ1-5; TRBD1 is a possible D gene (5 bases). With 2 bases removed from V and 4 bases from J, the gap between germline ends came to 9 bases. The germline V gene has CDR1 SNHLY and CDR2 FYNNEI. This CDR3 has 14 residues.

The chain carries TRBV7-9 and TRBJ2-2; no firm D call. This CDR3 is 16 amino acids long. V lost 5 bases and J lost 1, with 14 bases in between. CDR1 and CDR2 (germline): SEHNR, FQNEAQ (reference sequence). In nucleotides, the CDR3 is TGTGCCAGCAGCCTCATTAGAGGCGTGAACACCGGGGAGCTGTTTTTT. Its protein is CASSLIRGVNTGELFF. Looking up the rest from reference TRBV7-9 and TRBJ2-2 gives the full variable domain: DTGVSQNPRHKITKRGQNVTFRCDPISEHNRLYWYRQTLGQGPEFLTYFQNEAQLEKSRLLSDRFSAERPKGSFSTLEIQRTEQGDSAMYLCASSLIRGVNTGELFFGEGSRLTVL.

The chain employs TRBV9 and TRBJ2-1, with D perhaps matching TRBD1 (6 bases). Germline CDR1 reads SGDLS; CDR2 reads YYNGEE. This CDR3 region has 15 residues. Trimming took off 2 bases at V and 8 bases at J, with 17 bases between the two ends. The CDR3, as DNA: TGTGCCAGCAGCGTGGACGAGGGGGTTGGGGATGAGCAGTTCTTC. This sequence encodes CASSVDEGVGDEQFF.

This clone showed up just a few times. The chain uses TRBV15 and TRBJ2-3; D gene uncertain. The V gene lost 6 bases and the J gene lost 0 bases, with 16 bases spanning the gap. From germline, CDR1 is LNHNV and CDR2 YYDKDF (reference sequence). This CDR3 is 16 amino acids long. Here the CDR3 reads CATRPRVATSTDTQYF. The CDR3, as DNA: TGTGCCACCAGACCACGGGTTGCGACTAGCACAGATACGCAGTATTTT.

This sequence joins TRBV30 and TRBJ1-5; D gene unclear. The CDR3 is 12 amino acids. CDR1 GTSNPN and CDR2 SVGIG come from the germline V gene (reference sequence). V was clipped by 5 bases and J by 4 bases, with 9 bases between them. For the CDR3, the DNA is TGTGCCTGGGGAGGCCGAAATCAGCCCCAGCATTTT. Translation gives CAWGGRNQPQHF. Full variable domain (rest looked up from reference TRBV30 and TRBJ1-5): SQTIHQWPATLVQPVGSPLSLECTVEGTSNPNLYWYRQAAGRGLQLLFYSVGIGQISSEVPQNLSASRPQDRQFILSSKKLLLSDSGFYLCAWGGRNQPQHFGDGTRLSIL.

J is TRBJ1-2 and V is TRBV7-9; perhaps TRBD1 as D (5 bases). The V and J ends lost 4 bases and 1 base respectively, with 16 bases between them. The length of the CDR3 is 16 residues. CDR1 SEHNR and CDR2 FQNEAQ come from the germline V gene (reference sequence). The chain's CDR3 is CASSSLYIGGNYGYTF. The CDR3 bases are TGTGCCAGCAGCTCCCTTTATATCGGGGGTAACTATGGCTACACCTTC. The full variable domain, rest sourced from reference TRBV7-9 and TRBJ1-2, is DTGVSQNPRHKITKRGQNVTFRCDPISEHNRLYWYRQTLGQGPEFLTYFQNEAQLEKSRLLSDRFSAERPKGSFSTLEIQRTEQGDSAMYLCASSSLYIGGNYGYTFGSGTRLTVV.

J is TRBJ1-3 and V is TRBV7-2; TRBD1 matches at 7 bases. In germline, CDR1 is SGHTA, CDR2 FQGNSA. V gave up 5 bases and J gave up 4 bases; unmatched junction bases: 5. The CDR3 has 14 residues. This chain's CDR3 is CASSPQGDGNTIYF. CDR3 coding DNA: TGTGCCAGCAGCCCCCAGGGGGACGGAAACACCATATATTTT.